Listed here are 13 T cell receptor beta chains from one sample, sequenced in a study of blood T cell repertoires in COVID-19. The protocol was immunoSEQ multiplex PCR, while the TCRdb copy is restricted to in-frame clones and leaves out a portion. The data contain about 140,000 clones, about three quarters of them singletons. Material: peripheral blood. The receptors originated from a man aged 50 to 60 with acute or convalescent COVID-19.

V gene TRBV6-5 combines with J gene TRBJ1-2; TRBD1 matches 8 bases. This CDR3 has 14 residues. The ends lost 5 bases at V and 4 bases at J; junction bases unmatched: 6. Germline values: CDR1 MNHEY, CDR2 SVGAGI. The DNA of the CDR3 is TGTGCCAGCAGTCTCCGGACAGGGCTCTATGGCTACACCTTC. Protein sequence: CASSLRTGLYGYTF.

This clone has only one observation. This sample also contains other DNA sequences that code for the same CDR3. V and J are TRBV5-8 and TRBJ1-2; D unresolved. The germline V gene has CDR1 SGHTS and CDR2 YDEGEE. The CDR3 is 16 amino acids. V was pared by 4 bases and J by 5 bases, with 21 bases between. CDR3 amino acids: CASSPGGTGGYYGYTF. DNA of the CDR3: TGTGCCAGCAGCCCGGGAGGTACCGGAGGTTATTATGGCTACACCTTC. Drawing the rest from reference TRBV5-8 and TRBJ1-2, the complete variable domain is EAGVTQSPTHLIKTRGQQATLRCSPISGHTSVYWYQQALGLGLQFLLWYDEGEERNRGNFPPRFSGRQFPNYSSELNVNALELEDSALYLCASSPGGTGGYYGYTFGSGTRLTVV.

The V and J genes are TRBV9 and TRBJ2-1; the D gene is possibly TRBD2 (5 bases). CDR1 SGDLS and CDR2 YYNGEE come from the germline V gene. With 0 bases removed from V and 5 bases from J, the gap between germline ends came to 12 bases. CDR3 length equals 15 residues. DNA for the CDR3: TGTGCCAGCAGCGTAGCTGGGAGCCCCGACAATGAGCAGTTCTTC. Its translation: CASSVAGSPDNEQFF.

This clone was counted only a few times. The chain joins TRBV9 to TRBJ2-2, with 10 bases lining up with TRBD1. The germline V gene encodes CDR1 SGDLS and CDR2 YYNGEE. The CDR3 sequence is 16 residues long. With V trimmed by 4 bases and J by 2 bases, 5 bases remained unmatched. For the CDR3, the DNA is TGTGCCAGCAGCTTTCGGACAGGGGGAAACACCGGGGAGCTGTTTTTT. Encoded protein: CASSFRTGGNTGELFF.

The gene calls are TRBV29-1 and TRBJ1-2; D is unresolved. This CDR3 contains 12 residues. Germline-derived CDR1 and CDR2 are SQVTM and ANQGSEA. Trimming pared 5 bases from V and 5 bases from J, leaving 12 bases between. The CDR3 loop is CSVQTGEYGYTF. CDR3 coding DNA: TGCAGCGTTCAGACGGGTGAATATGGCTACACCTTC.

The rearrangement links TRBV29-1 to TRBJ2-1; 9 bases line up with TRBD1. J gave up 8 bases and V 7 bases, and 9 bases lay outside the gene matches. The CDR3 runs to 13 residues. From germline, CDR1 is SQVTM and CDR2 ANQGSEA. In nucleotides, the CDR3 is TGCAGCGCCAACAGGGGGCAACTGGATGAGCAGTTCTTC. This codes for CSANRGQLDEQFF.

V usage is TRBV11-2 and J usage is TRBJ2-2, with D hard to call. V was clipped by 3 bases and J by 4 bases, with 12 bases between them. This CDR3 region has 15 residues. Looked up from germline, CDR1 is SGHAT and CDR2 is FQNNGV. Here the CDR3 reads CASSFSAGGTGELFF. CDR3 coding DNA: TGTGCCAGCAGCTTCAGCGCCGGCGGCACCGGGGAGCTGTTTTTT.

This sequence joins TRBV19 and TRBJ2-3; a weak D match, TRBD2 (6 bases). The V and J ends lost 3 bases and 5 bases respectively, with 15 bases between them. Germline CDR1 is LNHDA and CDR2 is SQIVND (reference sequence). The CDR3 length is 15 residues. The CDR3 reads CASSIRLPEGDTQYF. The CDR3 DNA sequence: TGTGCCAGTAGTATCCGGCTACCGGAGGGAGATACGCAGTATTTT.

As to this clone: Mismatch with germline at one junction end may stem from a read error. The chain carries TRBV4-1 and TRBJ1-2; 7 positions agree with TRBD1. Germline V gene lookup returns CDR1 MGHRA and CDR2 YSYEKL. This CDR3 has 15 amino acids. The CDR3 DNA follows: TGCGCCAGCAGCCCTTCCGGGGACAGTAACGATGGCTACACCTTC. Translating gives CASSPSGDSNDGYTF.

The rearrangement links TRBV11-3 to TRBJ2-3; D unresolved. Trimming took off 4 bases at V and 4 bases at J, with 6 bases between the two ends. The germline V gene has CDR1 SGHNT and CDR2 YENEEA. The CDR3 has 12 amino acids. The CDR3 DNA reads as TGTGCCAGCAGCTCGAGTCCAGATACGCAGTATTTT. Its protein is CASSSSPDTQYF. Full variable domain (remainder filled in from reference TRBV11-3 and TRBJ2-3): EAGVVQSPRYKIIEKKQPVAFWCNPISGHNTLYWYLQNLGQGPELLIRYENEEAVDDSQLPKDRFSAERLKGVDSTLKIQPAELGDSAVYLCASSSSPDTQYFGPGTRLTVL.

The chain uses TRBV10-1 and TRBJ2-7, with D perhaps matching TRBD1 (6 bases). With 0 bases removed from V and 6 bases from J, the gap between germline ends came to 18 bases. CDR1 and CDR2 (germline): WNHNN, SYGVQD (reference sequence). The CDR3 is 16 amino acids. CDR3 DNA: TGCGCCAGCAGTGAGTCTGGACAGCGTCTCCGACTCGAGCAGTACGTC. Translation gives CASSESGQRLRLEQYV.

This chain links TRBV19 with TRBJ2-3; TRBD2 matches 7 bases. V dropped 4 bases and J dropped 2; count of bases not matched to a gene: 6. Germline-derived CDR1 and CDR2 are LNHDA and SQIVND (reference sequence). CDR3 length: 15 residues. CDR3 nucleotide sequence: TGTGCCAGTAGTACTCAGCGGGGATTCACAGATACGCAGTATTTT. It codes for CASSTQRGFTDTQYF.

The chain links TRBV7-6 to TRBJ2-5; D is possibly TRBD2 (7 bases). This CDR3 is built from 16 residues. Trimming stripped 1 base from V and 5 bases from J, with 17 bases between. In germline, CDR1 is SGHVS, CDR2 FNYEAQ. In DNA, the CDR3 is TGTGCCAGCAGCTTAGGGGCGCGGGGGCAAGGGGAGACCCAGTACTTC. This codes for CASSLGARGQGETQYF.